This T cell receptor beta chain was observed in a study of STAT5B mutations in CD4+ large granular lymphocyte leukemia. Turning to the study itself: Healthy donors showed HLA-associated enrichment of the CDR3 'QG' motif. General study findings and limits: Without HLA matching, higher CD4+ than CD8+ T-LGLL clonality could reflect small sample size. Main leukemic clonotypes were patient-specific, but more than 20% appeared at low frequency elsewhere.

Comment on this clone: The antigen is not known.

Profiled with immunoSEQ multiplex PCR; TCRdb holds only in-frame clones, not every one. The sample holds fewer than 35,000 clones, 78% seen once. Germline lookup yields CDR1 MGHRA and CDR2 YSYEKL. CDR3 size: 12 residues. V lost 3 bases and J 3 bases, leaving 6 bases between the germline ends. Sequencing input: CD4+ T cells from blood buffy coats. The chain links TRBV4-1 to TRBJ2-7, with no clear D. This receptor was obtained from a human donor in good health. The CDR3: CASSQRGYEQYF. In DNA, the CDR3 is TGCGCCAGCAGCCAGCGAGGCTACGAGCAGTACTTC.